This note documents a single T cell receptor beta chain sequence. Study processing details: Using reference gene primer amplification, nucleated cell counts were estimated. Clones were sequenced by immunoSEQ multiplex PCR, and TCRdb holds only the in-frame ones, with some missing. The V and J calls and clone size were taken over from that table, and D and trimming were inferred from the DNA. Of approximately 190,000 clones in the sample, around 86% were seen once. This sample was taken from a study of blood T cell repertoires in COVID-19. Study details: The samples span acute and convalescent COVID-19 from the United States, Italy and Spain. In each case, the material was cDNA or gDNA derived from T cells, B-cell-depleted T cells, or PBMCs.

The CDR3 consists of 17 residues. Between the trimmed V and J ends, which lost 3 bases and 3 bases, there was a span of 21 bases. Looked up from germline, CDR1 is KGHSH and CDR2 is LQKENI. The chain carries TRBV18 and TRBJ2-7, with D tentatively TRBD2 (5 bases). The receptor's source is a woman aged 40 to 50 with acute or convalescent COVID-19. Input material: peripheral blood. CDR3 amino acids: CASSPVSVSGGYYEQYF. The CDR3 bases are TGTGCCAGCTCACCGGTGTCCGTCTCCGGAGGATACTACGAGCAGTACTTC.